These 21 T cell receptor beta chains originate from one sample sequenced in a study of OX40 agonist ivuxolimab in advanced cancers. Profiled with immunoSEQ multiplex PCR; TCRdb holds only in-frame clones, not every one. The table includes 30,000 to 35,000 clones, 89% detected once. The sample consisted of CD4+ or CD8+ T cells sorted from blood, taken in a trial of the OX40 agonist ivuxolimab. Receptor source: an adult with an advanced solid tumor such as melanoma, head and neck, liver or kidney cancer.

V is TRBV27 and J is TRBJ1-5; no reliable D call. Between the trimmed V and J ends, which lost 5 bases and 0 bases, there was a span of 5 bases. The CDR3 extends over 13 amino acids. Germline loops: CDR1 MNHEY, CDR2 SMNVEV (reference sequence). CDR3 nucleotides: TGTGCCAGCAGTGGAACTAGCAATCAGCCCCAGCATTTT. Protein sequence: CASSGTSNQPQHF.

The chain joins TRBV6-6 to TRBJ2-7, with 10 bases identical to TRBD2. V shed 6 bases, J shed 1 base, and the junction held 6 bases outside the gene matches. The germline V gene has CDR1 MNHNY and CDR2 SVGAGI (reference sequence). The CDR3 consists of 15 residues. The CDR3 bases are TGTGCCAGCAGGGAAATGGGACTAGCGTCCTACGAGCAGTACTTC. Translating it yields CASREMGLASYEQYF.

The CDR3 protein is CASSLESHSGANVLTF. DNA of the CDR3: TGTGCCAGCAGCTTGGAGTCTCACTCTGGGGCCAACGTCCTGACTTTC. The V gene is TRBV7-9, the J gene TRBJ2-6; no clear D gene. The V gene lost 3 bases and the J gene lost 0 bases, with 9 bases spanning the gap. The length of the CDR3 is 16 residues. The germline CDR1 and CDR2 sequences are SEHNR and FQNEAQ (reference sequence). The full variable domain, rest sourced from reference TRBV7-9 and TRBJ2-6, is DTGVSQNPRHKITKRGQNVTFRCDPISEHNRLYWYRQTLGQGPEFLTYFQNEAQLEKSRLLSDRFSAERPKGSFSTLEIQRTEQGDSAMYLCASSLESHSGANVLTFGAGSRLTVL.

The rearrangement joins TRBV7-8 to TRBJ2-3, with TRBD2 identical over 7 bases. The trim removed 2 bases at V and 1 base at J, leaving 6 bases unmatched. Germline loops: CDR1 SGHVS, CDR2 FQNEAQ. This CDR3 region has 16 residues. In DNA form, the CDR3 reads TGTGCCAGCAGCTTATCCCGGACTAGACGCACAGATACGCAGTATTTT. This codes for CASSLSRTRRTDTQYF.

CDR3 nucleotide sequence: TGCGCCAGCAGCTTGGGACAGAACAATCAGCCCCAGCATTTT. This sequence encodes CASSLGQNNQPQHF. The gene calls are TRBV5-1 and TRBJ1-5; a possible D gene is TRBD1 (5 bases). V was clipped by 0 bases and J by 3 bases, with 7 bases between them. The CDR3 runs 14 residues. Germline-derived CDR1 and CDR2 are SGHRS and YFSETQ.

The V and J genes are TRBV2 and TRBJ1-4, with no clear D. CDR1 is SNHLY and CDR2 is FYNNEI in the germline V gene. Trimming took off 2 bases at V and 3 bases at J, with 16 bases between the two ends. The CDR3 length is 17 residues. CDR3 loop: CASSERGGSVANEKLFF. The CDR3, as DNA: TGTGCCAGCAGTGAACGGGGAGGGTCGGTAGCTAATGAAAAACTGTTTTTT. The variable domain in full, completed from reference TRBV2 and TRBJ1-4, reads EPEVTQTPSHQVTQMGQEVILRCVPISNHLYFYWYRQILGQKVEFLVSFYNNEISEKSEIFDDQFSVERPDGSNFTLKIRSTKLEDSAMYFCASSERGGSVANEKLFFGSGTQLSVL.

The chain carries TRBV5-6 and TRBJ2-5; TRBD2 matches 11 bases. Germline assignment: CDR1 SGHDT and CDR2 YYEEEE. J lost 6 bases, V lost 2 bases, and 6 bases had no gene match. CDR3 length: 15 amino acids. The CDR3 DNA reads as TGTGCCAGCAGCTTTAGCGGGAGGGCCGTAAAGACCCAGTACTTC. Translating it yields CASSFSGRAVKTQYF.

This clone was counted a few times. The V and J genes are TRBV11-2 and TRBJ2-1, with D tentatively TRBD1 or TRBD2 (5 bases each). Per germline, CDR1 SGHAT and CDR2 FQNNGV. This CDR3 comprises 14 residues. V lost 4 bases, J lost 9 bases, and 16 bases lay in between. This CDR3 reads CASSWAGATGEQFF. CDR3 bases: TGTGCCAGCAGCTGGGCCGGGGCTACAGGTGAGCAGTTCTTC.

This rearrangement joins TRBV4-1 to TRBJ2-7, with D perhaps TRBD1 (5 bases). Per germline, CDR1 MGHRA and CDR2 YSYEKL. This CDR3 has 14 residues. Trimming pared 3 bases from V and 6 bases from J, leaving 15 bases between. For the CDR3, the DNA is TGCGCCAGCAGCCACGACCCTCAGGGTTCCGAGCAGTACTTC. It codes for CASSHDPQGSEQYF.

The chain recombines TRBV6-1 with TRBJ1-4; TRBD1 is a possible D gene (6 bases). The CDR3 sequence is 17 residues long. The germline CDR1 and CDR2 sequences are MNHNS and SASEGT. Between the trimmed V and J ends, which lost 1 base and 2 bases, there was a span of 14 bases. CDR3 nucleotides: TGTGCCAGCAGTGAAGATCTAGGGGGAGCGACTAATGAAAAACTGTTTTTT. This gives the protein CASSEDLGGATNEKLFF.

The chain combines TRBV6-5 with TRBJ1-5; 7 bases fit TRBD1. The ends lost 6 bases at V and 0 bases at J; junction bases unmatched: 5. Germline-derived CDR1 and CDR2 are MNHEY and SVGAGI. There are 15 residues in the CDR3. The CDR3 region is CASSAGGYSNQPQHF. The CDR3 DNA reads TGTGCCAGCAGCGCAGGGGGTTATAGCAATCAGCCCCAGCATTTT.

The chain combines TRBV30 with TRBJ2-7; 8 bases align to TRBD2. Trimming cost V 1 base and J 6 bases; bases outside gene matches: 14. CDR1 and CDR2 (germline): GTSNPN, SVGIG (reference sequence). The CDR3 extends over 16 amino acids. In DNA form, the CDR3 reads TGTGCCTGGAGTGGTATAGCGGGACGTAGCTCCCTCGAGCAGTACTTC. It is translated as CAWSGIAGRSSLEQYF.

The chain couples TRBV9 to TRBJ2-5; 9 positions agree with TRBD1. Germline trimming cut 3 bases from V and 4 bases from J; bases unmatched to any gene: 10. Per germline, CDR1 SGDLS and CDR2 YYNGEE. This CDR3 has 16 amino acids. This CDR3 is CASSDPHTGGGETQYF. The CDR3 DNA reads as TGTGCCAGCAGCGACCCTCACACAGGGGGCGGAGAGACCCAGTACTTC.

This clone was detected once. The V gene is TRBV18, the J gene TRBJ1-5, with TRBD1 matching over 11 bases. V shed 6 bases and J 9 bases; nucleotides not matched to a gene: 7. Germline values: CDR1 KGHSH, CDR2 LQKENI. The CDR3 runs 14 residues. This CDR3 is CASSGTGGRWPQHF. DNA of the CDR3: TGTGCCAGCTCCGGGACAGGGGGAAGGTGGCCCCAGCATTTT. The full variable domain, in which reference TRBV18 and TRBJ1-5 provide the parts outside the CDR3, is NAGVMQNPRHLVRRRGQEARLRCSPMKGHSHVYWYRQLPEEGLKFMVYLQKENIIDESGMPKERFSAEFPKEGPSILRIQQVVRGDSAAYFCASSGTGGRWPQHFGDGTRLSIL.

The chain uses TRBV5-1 and TRBJ1-6; 11 bases are a match to TRBD1. The CDR3 has 16 amino acids. The germline V gene has CDR1 SGHRS and CDR2 YFSETQ. J lost 10 bases, V lost 3 bases, and 9 bases had no gene match. Here the CDR3 reads CASSSLGQGVESPLHF. As DNA, the CDR3 is TGCGCCAGCAGCTCCCTGGGACAGGGGGTGGAATCACCCCTCCACTTT. The complete variable domain, with remaining parts taken from reference TRBV5-1 and TRBJ1-6, reads KAGVTQTPRYLIKTRGQQVTLSCSPISGHRSVSWYQQTPGQGLQFLFEYFSETQRNKGNFPGRFSGRQFSNSRSEMNVSTLELGDSALYLCASSSLGQGVESPLHFGNGTRLTVT.

The J gene is TRBJ1-1, the V gene TRBV19, with a weak D call TRBD1 (6 bases). There are 15 residues in the CDR3. Germline V gives CDR1 LNHDA, CDR2 SQIVND (reference sequence). V was cut by 3 bases and J by 0 bases, with 11 bases left in between. CDR3 in DNA: TGTGCCAGTAGTATGTGGGGGGCAGTGAACACTGAAGCTTTCTTT. It codes for CASSMWGAVNTEAFF.

CDR3 sequence (DNA): TGTGCCAGCAGTCCAACCCCGGGAGTTGGGTATGGGGAGACCCAGTACTTC. Encoded protein: CASSPTPGVGYGETQYF. The chain has TRBV27 and TRBJ2-5; tentatively, D is TRBD2 (6 bases). CDR1 and CDR2 from the germline V gene are MNHEY and SMNVEV (reference sequence). The V gene lost 5 bases and the J gene lost 5 bases, with 24 bases spanning the gap. There are 17 residues in the CDR3.

The chain couples TRBV2 to TRBJ1-1; D is possibly TRBD1 (6 bases). Germline CDR1 and CDR2: SNHLY and FYNNEI. V was pared by 0 bases and J by 3 bases, with 17 bases between. CDR3 size: 17 residues. This CDR3 reads CASSEAKHRVGDTEAFF. For the CDR3, the DNA is TGTGCCAGCAGTGAAGCAAAGCACAGGGTAGGTGACACTGAAGCTTTCTTT.

V usage is TRBV7-2 and J usage is TRBJ1-1; D not certain. The CDR3 length is 15 residues. V was cut by 5 bases and J by 0 bases, with 13 bases left in between. Germline values: CDR1 SGHTA, CDR2 FQGNSA. DNA for the CDR3: TGTGCCAGCAGCCGACCTAACATCATGAACACTGAAGCTTTCTTT. It encodes CASSRPNIMNTEAFF.

The V call is TRBV7-9, the J call TRBJ2-7, with 14 bases fitting TRBD2. In germline, CDR1 is SEHNR, CDR2 FQNEAQ (reference sequence). The CDR3 totals 15 residues. After removal of 6 bases from V and 6 bases from J, the junction contained 7 bases not matched to a gene. CDR3 protein: CASRRGLAGESEQYF. The DNA of the CDR3 is TGTGCCAGCAGAAGGGGACTAGCGGGGGAGTCCGAGCAGTACTTC. The full variable domain, completed using reference TRBV7-9 and TRBJ2-7, is DTGVSQNPRHKITKRGQNVTFRCDPISEHNRLYWYRQTLGQGPEFLTYFQNEAQLEKSRLLSDRFSAERPKGSFSTLEIQRTEQGDSAMYLCASRRGLAGESEQYFGPGTRLTVT.

This sequence joins TRBV7-9 and TRBJ1-1, with D possibly TRBD1 on 5 matching bases. Looked up from germline, CDR1 is SEHNR and CDR2 is FQNEAQ (reference sequence). V lost 3 bases to trimming and J lost 4 bases, with 15 bases between them. This CDR3 is built from 15 residues. DNA of the CDR3: TGTGCCAGCAGCTTCGGGGGAACATGGGGCACTGAAGCTTTCTTT. Encoded protein: CASSFGGTWGTEAFF.